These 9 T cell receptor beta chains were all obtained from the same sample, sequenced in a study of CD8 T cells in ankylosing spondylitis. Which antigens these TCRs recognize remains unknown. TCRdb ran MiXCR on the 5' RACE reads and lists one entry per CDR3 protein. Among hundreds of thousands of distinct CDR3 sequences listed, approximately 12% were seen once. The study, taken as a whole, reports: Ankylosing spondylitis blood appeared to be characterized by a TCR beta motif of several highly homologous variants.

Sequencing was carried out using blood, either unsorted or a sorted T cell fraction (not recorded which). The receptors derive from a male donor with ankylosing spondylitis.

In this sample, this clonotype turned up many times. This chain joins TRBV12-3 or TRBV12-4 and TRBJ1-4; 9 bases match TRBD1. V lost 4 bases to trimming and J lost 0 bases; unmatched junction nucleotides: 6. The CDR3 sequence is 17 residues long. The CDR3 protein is CASSYRTGASTNEKLFF. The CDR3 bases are TGTGCCAGCAGTTACCGGACAGGGGCATCAACTAATGAAAAACTGTTTTTT.

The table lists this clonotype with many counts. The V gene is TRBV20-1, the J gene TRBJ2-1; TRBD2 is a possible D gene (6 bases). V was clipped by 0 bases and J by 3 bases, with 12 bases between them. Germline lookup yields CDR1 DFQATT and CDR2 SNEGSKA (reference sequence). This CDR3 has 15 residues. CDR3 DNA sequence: TGCAGTGCTAGAGATCCAAGACTAGGCTACAATGAGCAGTTCTTC. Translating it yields CSARDPRLGYNEQFF.

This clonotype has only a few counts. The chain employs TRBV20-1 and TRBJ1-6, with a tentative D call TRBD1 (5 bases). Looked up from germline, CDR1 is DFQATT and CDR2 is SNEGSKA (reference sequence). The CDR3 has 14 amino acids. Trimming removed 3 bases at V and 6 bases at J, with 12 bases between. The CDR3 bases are TGCAGTGCTAGCGCGGGGACGACTAATTCACCCCTCCACTTT. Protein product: CSASAGTTNSPLHF.

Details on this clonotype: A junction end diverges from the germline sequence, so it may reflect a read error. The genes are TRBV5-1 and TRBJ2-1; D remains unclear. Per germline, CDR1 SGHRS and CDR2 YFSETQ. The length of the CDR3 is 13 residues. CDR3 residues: CASSLGLFGEHFF. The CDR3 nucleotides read TGCGCCAGCAGCTTGGGACTTTTTGGCGAGCACTTCTTC.

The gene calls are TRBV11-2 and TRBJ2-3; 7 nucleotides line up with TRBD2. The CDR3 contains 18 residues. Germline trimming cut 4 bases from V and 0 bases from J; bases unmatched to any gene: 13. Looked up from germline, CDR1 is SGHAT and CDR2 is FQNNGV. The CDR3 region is CASSSPFGSGSSTDTQYF. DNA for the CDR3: TGTGCCAGCAGCTCCCCGTTTGGTAGCGGGTCTAGCACAGATACGCAGTATTTT.

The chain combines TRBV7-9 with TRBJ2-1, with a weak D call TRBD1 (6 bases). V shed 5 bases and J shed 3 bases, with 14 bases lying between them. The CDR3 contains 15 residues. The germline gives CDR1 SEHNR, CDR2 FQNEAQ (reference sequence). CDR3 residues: CASSQIKTGYNEQFF. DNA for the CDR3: TGTGCCAGCAGCCAAATCAAGACAGGCTACAATGAGCAGTTCTTC.

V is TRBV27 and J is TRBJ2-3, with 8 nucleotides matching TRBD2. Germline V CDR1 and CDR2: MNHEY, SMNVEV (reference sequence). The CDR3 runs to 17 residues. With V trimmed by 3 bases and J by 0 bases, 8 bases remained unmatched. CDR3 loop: CASSFLTSGDSTDTQYF. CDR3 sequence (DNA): TGTGCCAGCAGTTTCCTAACTAGCGGAGATAGCACAGATACGCAGTATTTT.

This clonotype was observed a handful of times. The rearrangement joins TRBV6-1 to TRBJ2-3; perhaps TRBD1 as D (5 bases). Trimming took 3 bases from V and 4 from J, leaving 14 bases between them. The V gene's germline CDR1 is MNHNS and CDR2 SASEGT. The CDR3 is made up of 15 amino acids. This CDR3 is CASSDRIAGPDTQYF. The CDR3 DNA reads TGTGCCAGCAGTGACCGAATTGCAGGGCCAGATACGCAGTATTTT.

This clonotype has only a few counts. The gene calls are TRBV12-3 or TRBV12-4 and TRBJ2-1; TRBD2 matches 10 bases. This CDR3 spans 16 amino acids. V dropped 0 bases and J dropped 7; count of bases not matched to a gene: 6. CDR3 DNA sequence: TGTGCCAGCAGTTTAGCGCTAGCGGGAGTTAGGAATGAGCAGTTCTTC. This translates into CASSLALAGVRNEQFF.